This TCR beta chain was identified during a study of early stage breast cancer tumors. Germline values: CDR1 MNHEY, CDR2 SMNVEV (reference sequence). This CDR3 has 15 residues. The J segment lost 1 base and the V segment lost 6 bases, leaving 6 bases of the junction unmatched. Some clones are missing from TCRdb's copy, which holds only in-frame ones; the method was immunoSEQ multiplex PCR. This table has tens of thousands of clones, over 80% appearing once. The sequenced sample was blood. The J gene is TRBJ2-7, the V gene TRBV27, with 10 nucleotides matching TRBD2. This receptor was obtained from a person in their 70s with breast cancer. CDR3 region: CASSKLAGASYEQYF. Here the CDR3 DNA reads TGTGCCAGCAGCAAGCTAGCGGGAGCGTCCTACGAGCAGTACTTC.